These T cell receptor beta chains were read from a single sample in a study of T cell responses to AZD1222 COVID-19 vaccine. Here immunoSEQ multiplex PCR was the method, and the copy in TCRdb shows in-frame clones only, minus some. The sample yields about 150,000 clones, approximately 90% seen once. The source material was peripheral blood, sampled 28 days after the second AZD1222 dose. These receptors were taken from an adult who received the AZD1222 COVID-19 vaccine. Both conserved end residues are part of each CDR3. A D gene is named only where the DNA matches it firmly. Expanded clones get a size class; other rows say once, few or many, or leave the size out.

clone size,V gene,D gene,J gene,CDR3 DNA,CDR3 protein
-,TRBV6-6,-,TRBJ2-3,TGTGCCATCAAAGGAGACACAGATACGCAGTATTTT,CAIKGDTDTQYF
-,TRBV21-1,-,TRBJ1-4,TGTGCCAGCAGCATCCGACAGGTTGAAAGAGAAAAACTGTTTTTT,CASSIRQVEREKLFF
-,TRBV6-5,TRBD1,TRBJ1-1,TGTGCCAGCAGTTACGACAGGGGGTTGACTGAAGCTTTCTTT,CASSYDRGLTEAFF
-,TRBV4-1,-,TRBJ2-1,TGCGCCAGCAGCCAAGATCGGGCGAGGAACGAGCAGTTCTTC,CASSQDRARNEQFF
-,TRBV18,-,TRBJ2-7,TGTGCCAGCTCACCATCTCTGGGTAGCCAAGGTAGCTCCTACGAGCAGTACTTC,CASSPSLGSQGSSYEQYF
-,TRBV4-1,-,TRBJ1-2,TGCGCCAGCAGCCAAGATATTCACTATGGCTACACCTTC,CASSQDIHYGYTF
-,TRBV6-5,TRBD2,TRBJ2-7,TGTGCCAGCAGTTACAGGACTAGCGGCTACGAGCAGTACTTC,CASSYRTSGYEQYF
-,TRBV29-1,-,TRBJ1-4,TGCAGCGTGAGATCTGCAACTAATGAAAAACTGTTTTTT,CSVRSATNEKLFF
-,TRBV9,TRBD2,TRBJ2-1,TGTGCCAGCAGCGTAGGAAGCGGGAGTTACAATGAGCAGTTCTTC,CASSVGSGSYNEQFF
-,TRBV27,TRBD1,TRBJ1-3,TGTGCCAGCAGTTCAACACCAGGGGGCCTAAACACCATATATTTT,CASSSTPGGLNTIYF
-,TRBV6-5,-,TRBJ2-6,TGTGCCAGCAGTTACGGCCCTTCTGGGGCCAACGTCCTGACTTTC,CASSYGPSGANVLTF
few,TRBV4-1,TRBD1,TRBJ2-1,TGCGCCAGCAGCCAAGGGGACAGATACAATGAGCAGTTCTTC,CASSQGDRYNEQFF
-,TRBV5-4,TRBD1,TRBJ1-1,TGTGCCAGCAGCTTGACAGGGGGGCGCATCACTGAAGCTTTCTTT,CASSLTGGRITEAFF
-,TRBV7-3,-,TRBJ2-3,TGTGCCAGCAGTCAGGGAAACACAGATACGCAGTATTTT,CASSQGNTDTQYF
few,TRBV2,-,TRBJ2-7,TGTGCCACTAATCCGGGCCCTCCTATGTACTACGAGCAGTACTTC,CATNPGPPMYYEQYF
few,TRBV2,TRBD2,TRBJ2-1,TGTGCCAGCACCCTGGGACTAGGGGAGCAGTTCTTC,CASTLGLGEQFF
-,TRBV11-2,-,TRBJ2-3,TGTGCCAGCACCCTCACAGATACGCAGTATTTT,CASTLTDTQYF
-,TRBV7-2,-,TRBJ1-2,TGTGCCAGCAGCGCCCCAGGCAGGCCTAACTATGGCTACACCTTC,CASSAPGRPNYGYTF
-,TRBV7-2,-,TRBJ1-1,TGTGCCAGCAGCTTAGGCCCGTTTATGAACACTGAAGCTTTCTTT,CASSLGPFMNTEAFF
once,TRBV19,-,TRBJ2-6,TGTGCCAGTAGTTTGATCGGGGGGGCCAACGTCCTGACTTTC,CASSLIGGANVLTF
few,TRBV5-6,TRBD1,TRBJ1-1,TGTGCCAGCAGCTCGAGGGACAGGGGGCCTGAAGCTTTCTTT,CASSSRDRGPEAFF
-,TRBV27,-,TRBJ2-4,TGTGCCAGCAGCCGAGCCCCGGACAGCCAGTGGGACATTCAGTACTTC,CASSRAPDSQWDIQYF
once,TRBV29-1,TRBD1,TRBJ1-1,TGCAGCGTTGAAGGGACAGGGGGTCTCACTGAAGCTTTCTTT,CSVEGTGGLTEAFF
-,TRBV5-1,TRBD1,TRBJ2-3,TGCGCCAGCAGCTACGGACAGGGTGGCACAGATACGCAGTATTTT,CASSYGQGGTDTQYF
-,TRBV2,TRBD1,TRBJ2-7,TGTGCCAGCAGTGATCAGGGGGTAGCCTACGAGCAGTACTTC,CASSDQGVAYEQYF
-,TRBV11-2,-,TRBJ2-7,TGTGCCAGCAGTCACCAGGGACCGCAGTACCCCTACGAGCAGTACTTC,CASSHQGPQYPYEQYF
-,TRBV27,TRBD1,TRBJ1-2,TGTGCCAGCAGGAGAGGGGGCACCAGCTATGGCTACACCTTC,CASRRGGTSYGYTF
once,TRBV6-6,-,TRBJ1-2,TGTGCCGCCGCAGAGTCTAACTATGGCTACACCTTC,CAAAESNYGYTF
-,TRBV18,TRBD2,TRBJ2-1,TGTGCCAGCTCACAGTTAGGACTAGCGGGAGACCTCTCTCCGTTCTTC,CASSQLGLAGDLSPFF
-,TRBV4-1,TRBD1,TRBJ1-6,TGCGCCAGCAGCCACCCCGAGAGGACAGGATTAAGAAATTCACCCCTCCACTTT,CASSHPERTGLRNSPLHF
once,TRBV7-9,TRBD2,TRBJ2-5,TGTGCCAGCAGCTTAGCCAGCGGGGGGCGGGAGACCCAGTACTTC,CASSLASGGRETQYF
-,TRBV7-9,TRBD1,TRBJ2-7,TGTGCCAGCAGCCCCCCGGGACAGGGGCTCTACGAGCAGTACTTC,CASSPPGQGLYEQYF
-,TRBV6-6,-,TRBJ1-3,TGTGCCAGCAGTTACGAGACTCCTGGAAACACCATATATTTT,CASSYETPGNTIYF
-,TRBV10-3,TRBD1,TRBJ2-7,TGTGCCATCAGGGATCCGGGACAGGGGGCGGGCCACGAGCAGTACTTC,CAIRDPGQGAGHEQYF
-,TRBV2,-,TRBJ1-1,TGTGCCAGCAGTGAACGAAGAGGGGACACTGAAGCTTTCTTT,CASSERRGDTEAFF